The 18 T cell receptor beta chains presented below share a single source sample, sequenced in a study of human T cells and chemical hapten exposure. Time point of the sample: pre-sensitization, week 0. Treatment meaning: therapeutic diphenylcyclopropenone sensitization with weekly scalp DPC. TCRdb re-called the RACE reads through MiXCR, storing one row per CDR3 protein. The sample yields a few hundred thousand distinct CDR3 sequences, 5.5% seen once. The specimen comprised whole blood, sampled in connection with sensitization to the hapten diphenylcyclopropenone (DPC). The receptors originated from a woman between 18 and 29 years old with alopecia areata. Some clones in this sample may be carry-over from other donors' samples.

This clonotype came up once. V and J are TRBV9 and TRBJ2-1; D unclear. The CDR3 has 11 amino acids. The V gene lost 4 bases and the J gene lost 8 bases, with 7 bases spanning the gap. Germline CDR1 SGDLS, CDR2 YYNGEE. CDR3 loop: CASSPGYEQFF. The CDR3 nucleotides read TGTGCCAGCAGCCCAGGATATGAGCAGTTCTTC.

This clonotype came up many times. As DNA, the CDR3 is TGCGCCAGCAGCCCCCGCACAACAGGACCCAGCTCCTACAATGAGCAGTTCTTC. Protein product: CASSPRTTGPSSYNEQFF. The chain combines TRBV5-1 with TRBJ2-1, with D maybe TRBD1 (5 bases). This CDR3 has 18 residues. CDR1 is SGHRS, CDR2 YFSETQ, per germline. Trimming removed 4 bases from V and 0 bases from J, with 20 bases in between.

At least ten counts were recorded for this clonotype. For the CDR3, the DNA is TGTGCCAGCAGTTCCGGACAGGGACGACAGCCCCAGCATTTT. It is translated as CASSSGQGRQPQHF. J is TRBJ1-5 and V is TRBV12-3 or TRBV12-4, with 8 bases identical to TRBD1. The CDR3 spans 14 residues. Trimming cost V 4 bases and J 7 bases; bases outside gene matches: 6.

The gene calls are TRBV24-1 and TRBJ2-3; 12 nucleotides line up with TRBD1. CDR3 size: 17 residues. With V trimmed by 4 bases and J by 6 bases, 10 bases remained unmatched. CDR1 and CDR2 (germline): KGHDR, SFDVKD. CDR3 bases: TGTGCCACCAGTGACGGACCGGGACAGGGGGCATCCGATACGCAGTATTTT. As protein: CATSDGPGQGASDTQYF.

This sequence joins TRBV6-5 and TRBJ1-1; 8 nucleotides match TRBD1. The CDR3 covers 15 residues. The V gene end was trimmed by 0 bases and the J gene end by 6 bases; junction bases not matched to a gene: 6. CDR1 is MNHEY and CDR2 is SVGAGI in the germline V gene. The CDR3 DNA sequence: TGTGCCAGCAGTTACTCCAGCGACAGGGGCGCTGAAGCTTTCTTT. Residues: CASSYSSDRGAEAFF.

This clonotype appeared many times. The chain combines TRBV6-2 or TRBV6-3 with TRBJ2-7; D call uncertain. Trimming removed 8 bases at V and 13 bases at J, with 27 bases between. Germline V gene sequence: CDR1 MNHEY, CDR2 SVGEGT. The CDR3 is 14 amino acids. CDR3 nucleotides: TGTGCCAGCTCTCGAAAAGATGCGTGGATCATTCCATACTTC. This codes for CASSRKDAWIIPYF.

This clonotype appeared many times. This chain links TRBV27 with TRBJ1-4; TRBD1 matches 8 bases. CDR1 is MNHEY and CDR2 is SMNVEV in the germline V gene (reference sequence). With V trimmed by 3 bases and J by 0 bases, 6 bases remained unmatched. The CDR3 covers 17 residues. CDR3 region: CASSFLGQAATNEKLFF. In DNA form, the CDR3 reads TGTGCCAGCAGTTTTTTGGGACAGGCGGCAACTAATGAAAAACTGTTTTTT.

The chain links TRBV6-5 to TRBJ1-1; D ambiguous. The CDR3 totals 16 residues. The V end was cut by 1 base, the J end by 0 bases, with 12 bases between. Germline V CDR1 and CDR2: MNHEY, SVGAGI. The CDR3 spells CASSYWAARVNTEAFF. The CDR3 bases are TGTGCCAGCAGTTACTGGGCCGCACGGGTGAACACTGAAGCTTTCTTT.

The chain uses TRBV10-3 and TRBJ2-3; 12 bases map to TRBD2. CDR1 is ENHRY, CDR2 SYGVKD, per germline. Germline trimming cut 3 bases from V and 6 bases from J; bases unmatched to any gene: 7. The CDR3 has 16 residues. The CDR3 reads CAISDRTSGKGDTQYF. CDR3 bases: TGTGCCATCAGTGACCGGACTAGCGGGAAGGGCGATACGCAGTATTTT.

J is TRBJ1-1 and V is TRBV5-5; D remains unclear. This CDR3 is 16 amino acids long. The V and J ends lost 4 bases and 5 bases respectively, with 21 bases between them. Germline V lookup: CDR1 SGHKS, CDR2 YYEKEE (reference sequence). For the CDR3, the DNA is TGTGCCAGCAGCCTATTACAGAGACGAGGGTCTACTGAAGCTTTCTTT. Translated, it gives CASSLLQRRGSTEAFF. Based on the CDR3 plus reference TRBV5-5 and TRBJ1-1, the full variable domain is DAGVTQSPTHLIKTRGQQVTLRCSPISGHKSVSWYQQVLGQGPQFIFQYYEKEERGRGNFPDRFSARQFPNYSSELNVNALLLGDSALYLCASSLLQRRGSTEAFFGQGTRLTVV.

There are a few counts of this clonotype. The genes are TRBV5-4 and TRBJ1-6; TRBD1 might be the D (5 bases). Deletions cut 6 bases from V and 10 bases from J, with 20 bases between. The CDR3 is made up of 15 amino acids. Germline values: CDR1 SGHNT, CDR2 YYREEE (reference sequence). The CDR3 bases are TGTGCCAGCACTCGAGGCGGGGGTGCGGCGTCACCCCTCCACTTT. This translates into CASTRGGGAASPLHF.

This clonotype was seen more than once but under ten times. The chain carries TRBV6-2 or TRBV6-3 and TRBJ2-1, with 7 bases fitting TRBD2. The V gene's germline CDR1 is MNHEY and CDR2 SVGEGT. There are 16 residues in the CDR3. V lost 4 bases, J lost 0 bases, and 6 bases stayed unmatched. DNA of the CDR3: TGTGCCAGCAGTTCTTACGGGGGGTCCTCCTACAATGAGCAGTTCTTC. Protein: CASSSYGGSSYNEQFF.

The V gene is TRBV13, the J gene TRBJ2-3; possible D gene TRBD2, 6 bases. The germline V and J ends were trimmed by 5 bases and 5 bases, with 23 bases remaining between them. This CDR3 is built from 17 residues. Germline lookup yields CDR1 PRHDT and CDR2 FYEKMQ (reference sequence). CDR3 loop: CASSRRGGAGVGDTQYF. In nucleotides, the CDR3 is TGTGCCAGCAGCCGACGTGGCGGGGCCGGCGTGGGAGATACGCAGTATTTT.

This clonotype was counted a few times. The J gene is TRBJ1-2, the V gene TRBV28; D not resolved. V lost 6 bases and J lost 4, with 24 bases in between. The CDR3 runs 17 residues. CDR1 is MDHEN, CDR2 SYDVKM, per germline. The CDR3 sequence is CASSTRVLDADRYGYTF. Written as DNA, the CDR3 is TGTGCCAGCAGCACCCGAGTCCTGGACGCCGACCGCTATGGCTACACCTTC.

This clonotype was counted between two and nine times. The J gene is TRBJ2-7, the V gene TRBV7-2; D possibly corresponds to TRBD1 (5 bases). The germline CDR1 and CDR2 sequences are SGHTA and FQGNSA. V lost 3 bases and J lost 0, with 9 bases in between. The CDR3 has 14 residues. Written as DNA, the CDR3 is TGTGCCAGCAGCTTTAAAGACAGCTCCTACGAGCAGTACTTC. As protein: CASSFKDSSYEQYF. Full variable domain (missing parts from reference TRBV7-2 and TRBJ2-7): GAGVSQSPSNKVTEKGKDVELRCDPISGHTALYWYRQSLGQGLEFLIYFQGNSAPDKSGLPSDRFSAERTGGSVSTLTIQRTQQEDSAVYLCASSFKDSSYEQYFGPGTRLTVT.

Comments on this clonotype: Its ends do not fully match the called genes, so a read error is possible. The rearrangement joins TRBV2 to TRBJ1-1; 9 nucleotides line up with TRBD1. Looked up from germline, CDR1 is SNHLY and CDR2 is FYNNEI. This CDR3 comprises 11 residues. This CDR3 is CASSEGQGGSF. Here the CDR3 DNA reads TGTGCCAGCAGTGAAGGACAGGGGGGGAGTTTT.

This clonotype was detected ten times or more. V is TRBV2 and J is TRBJ1-1, with D unclear. The CDR3 totals 13 residues. The germline V gene encodes CDR1 SNHLY and CDR2 FYNNEI. V was pared by 6 bases and J by 0 bases, with 8 bases between. CDR3 DNA sequence: TGTGCCAGCAGCGAGGAGATGAACACTGAAGCTTTCTTT. Encoded protein: CASSEEMNTEAFF.

The chain combines TRBV7-9 with TRBJ1-1; D may be TRBD1 (6 bases). Per germline, CDR1 SEHNR and CDR2 FQNEAQ (reference sequence). The V gene lost 5 bases and the J gene lost 0 bases, with 13 bases spanning the gap. This CDR3 is built from 15 residues. Here the CDR3 DNA reads TGTGCCAGCAGCGGACAGAATTTCATGAACACTGAAGCTTTCTTT. It translates to CASSGQNFMNTEAFF.